This T cell receptor (beta chain) was recorded in a study of blood T cell repertoires in COVID-19. Across the study: The United States, Italy and Spain supplied acute and convalescent COVID-19 samples. T cells, B-cell-depleted T cells, or PBMCs supplied cDNA or gDNA.

Germline-derived CDR1 and CDR2 are KGHDR and SFDVKD. The CDR3 sequence is 14 residues long. V lost 2 bases and J lost 5; bases outside the gene matches: 3. Under the authors' procedure: Amplification with reference gene primers provided the estimates of nucleated cell counts. The data were produced by immunoSEQ multiplex PCR, yet TCRdb's version contains in-frame clones alone and is incomplete. V, J and clone size derive from that table, while D and trimming were established from the DNA sequence. The data show tens of thousands of clones, more than 80% seen once. Sequencing input: peripheral blood. The source of this sequence is a human donor with active COVID-19. The donor label of this sample is uncertain. The chain employs TRBV24-1 and TRBJ2-5; TRBD2 matches at 8 bases. DNA of the CDR3: TGTGCCACCAGTGATTCTAGCGGGTGGGAGACCCAGTACTTC. It is translated as CATSDSSGWETQYF.